This T cell receptor beta chain appears in the sequencing data of a study of shared clonotypes between healthy human individuals. Overall study: Donors, aged 18 to 49, were a couple of women and three men. Used for every donor were three CD4 naive, three CD4 memory, two CD8 naive and one CD8 memory plate. Whole-study findings and limits: Sequencing depth was expected to influence donor clonotype sharing.

Trimming took off 3 bases at V and 5 bases at J, with 17 bases between the two ends. The CDR3 has 15 residues. Germline CDR1 is KGHSH and CDR2 is LQKENI. This clone was seen only a few times. What it binds is not known. Only in-frame clones appear in the TCRdb table, and some are missing; sequencing was by immunoSEQ multiplex PCR. The table shows approximately 720,000 clones, with around 72% occurring only once. Only Caucasian adults living in Nashville, Tennessee served as donors. The sequence derives from a woman aged 25-40 years in good health. What was sequenced was memory CD4+ T cells sorted from blood. Subset denoted: CD45RA-negative fraction. The chain joins TRBV18 to TRBJ2-7; D call uncertain. The CDR3 protein is CASSPKGLSRDEQYF. The CDR3 nucleotides read TGTGCCAGCTCACCGAAGGGCCTCTCTAGGGACGAGCAGTACTTC.